The rows below give T cell receptor beta chains drawn from one sample of a study of blood T cells in healthy people across ages. MiXCR, applied by TCRdb to the 5' RACE reads, yields one record per CDR3 protein. The sample consists of about 600,000 distinct CDR3 sequences, 40% to 55% of them appearing once. The sample was blood. Source of these receptors: a man of 80 years or more in good health. Both conserved end residues are part of each CDR3. Each record gives: D gene, V gene, clone size, J gene, CDR3 DNA, CDR3 protein. The D gene is left open where the match is weak. Size is stated for part of the rows, as once, few or many counts, or as a class when the clone is expanded.

.,TRBV5-5,once,TRBJ2-7,TGTGCCAGCAGCCTCACAGGCCTCCACGAGCAGTACTTC,CASSLTGLHEQYF
.,TRBV6-6,.,TRBJ2-5,TGTGCCAGCAGTTACTCGGGGCAAGCTCAAGAGACCCAGTACTTC,CASSYSGQAQETQYF
.,TRBV6-5,many,TRBJ2-2,TGTGCCAGCAGCCTCCCGACGGGGACCGGGGAGCTGTTTTTT,CASSLPTGTGELFF
.,TRBV4-3,.,TRBJ2-1,TGCGCCAGCAGCCAAGGGATGGGGAGCTACAATGAGCAGTTCTTC,CASSQGMGSYNEQFF
TRBD2,TRBV2,few,TRBJ2-1,TGTGCCAGCAGGAAACTAGCGGGGGCAGACAATGAGCAGTTCTTC,CASRKLAGADNEQFF
TRBD2,TRBV4-3,.,TRBJ2-1,TGCGCCAGCAGCCAAGGGTATCTAGCGGGGGTACTCTCCTACAATGAGCAGTTCTTC,CASSQGYLAGVLSYNEQFF
.,TRBV10-3,.,TRBJ2-1,TGTGCCATCAGGCTGGACAGCAGCTCCTACAATGAGCAGTTCTTC,CAIRLDSSSYNEQFF
.,TRBV3-1,few,TRBJ2-1,TGTGCCAGCAGCCAAGGTGCGAGCTCCTACAATGAGCAGTTCTTC,CASSQGASSYNEQFF
.,TRBV6-5,few,TRBJ2-5,TGTGCCAGCAGTTACTCGAGAACTACCGGGGAGGAGACCCAGTACTTC,CASSYSRTTGEETQYF
.,TRBV6-6,many,TRBJ2-7,TGTGCCAGCAGTTCGACACTTTATTCCTACGAGCAGTACTTC,CASSSTLYSYEQYF
.,TRBV25-1,.,TRBJ2-5,TGTGCCAGCAGTTCCTCATACTGGGAGACCCAGTACTTC,CASSSSYWETQYF
TRBD2,TRBV11-1,few,TRBJ2-1,TGTGCCAGCAGCTTAGGCCTCTACCCACCCGGACTAGCGGGAGATCGGTCCTACAATGAGCAGTTCTTC,CASSLGLYPPGLAGDRSYNEQFF
TRBD2,TRBV20-1,.,TRBJ2-5,TGCAGTGCACAGCGGGGTCGGCAAGAGACCCAGTACTTC,CSAQRGRQETQYF
.,TRBV12-3/TRBV12-4,.,TRBJ1-4,TGTGCCAGCAGTCTTACCCGCGGGGTGGAAAGGGGGATAAAACTGTTTTTT,CASSLTRGVERGIKLFF
.,TRBV12-3/TRBV12-4,.,TRBJ2-4,TGTGCCAGCAGCCCGGGGGTAGTAGCCAAAAACATTCAGTACTTC,CASSPGVVAKNIQYF
TRBD1,TRBV29-1,once,TRBJ1-3,TGCAGCGTTGTCCAGGGGGCCAACTCTGGAAACACCATATATTTT,CSVVQGANSGNTIYF
TRBD2,TRBV28,.,TRBJ2-1,TGTGCCAGCAGTTCCCCGACTAGCGGGAGGGCCAAGGGAGAGCAGTTCTTC,CASSSPTSGRAKGEQFF
TRBD1,TRBV18,few,TRBJ1-4,TGTGCCAGCTCGCAATCAGGGGGCTACAATGAAAAACTGTTTTTT,CASSQSGGYNEKLFF
.,TRBV12-5,.,TRBJ2-7,TGTGCTAGTGGTTTTTGGTCCTCCTACGAGCAGTACTTC,CASGFWSSYEQYF
TRBD1,TRBV9,.,TRBJ2-5,TGTGCCGGCAGCTCCAGGACAGGGGACGGAGAGACCCAGTACTTC,CAGSSRTGDGETQYF
.,TRBV4-3,.,TRBJ2-6,TGCGCCAGCAGCCTGCGACAGCCGTCGGGGGCCAACGTCCTGACTTTC,CASSLRQPSGANVLTF
.,TRBV6-6,.,TRBJ1-2,TGTGCCAGCAGCTCCCGCCCTGAATATGGCTACACCTTC,CASSSRPEYGYTF
TRBD1,TRBV3-1,.,TRBJ2-7,TGTGCCAGCAGCCAAGCGACCGGGACAGGGAGGAACGAGCAGTACTTC,CASSQATGTGRNEQYF
.,TRBV10-3,.,TRBJ1-4,TGTGCCATCTCGGAGCTGGCAAATGAAAAACTGTTTTTT,CAISELANEKLFF
TRBD1,TRBV7-8,.,TRBJ2-7,TGTGCCAGCAGCTCGGCACAGGGGGATGCCTACAATGAGCAGTACTTC,CASSSAQGDAYNEQYF
TRBD1,TRBV6-6,.,TRBJ2-2,TGTGCCAGTAGGACAGGGAGCGACACCGGGGAGCTGTTTTTT,CASRTGSDTGELFF
.,TRBV29-1,.,TRBJ1-2,TGCAGCGTTGTCCCAGGAGACTATGGCTACACCTTC,CSVVPGDYGYTF
.,TRBV7-9,.,TRBJ2-7,TGTGCCAGCAGTGGAGGTCTTGAGACCGAGCAGTACTTC,CASSGGLETEQYF